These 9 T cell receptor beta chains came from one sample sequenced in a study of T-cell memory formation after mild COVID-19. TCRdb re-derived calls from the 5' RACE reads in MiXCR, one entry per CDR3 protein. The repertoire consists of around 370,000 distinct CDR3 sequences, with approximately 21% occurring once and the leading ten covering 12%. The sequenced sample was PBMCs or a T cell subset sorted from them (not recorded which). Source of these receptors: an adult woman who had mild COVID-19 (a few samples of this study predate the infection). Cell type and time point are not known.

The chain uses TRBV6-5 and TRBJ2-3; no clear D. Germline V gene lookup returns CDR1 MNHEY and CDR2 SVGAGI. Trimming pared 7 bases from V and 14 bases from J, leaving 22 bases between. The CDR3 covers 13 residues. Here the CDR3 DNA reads TGTGCCAGCACCTTCGGGCCCTCAGTCAACCTGTATTTT. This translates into CASTFGPSVNLYF.

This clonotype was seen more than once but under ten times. CDR3 residues: CASSPRGSGNTIYF. CDR3 coding DNA: TGTGCCAGCAGTCCCCGGGGCTCTGGAAACACCATATATTTT. The chain uses TRBV25-1 and TRBJ1-3; D gene ambiguous. The CDR3 has 14 residues. The germline CDR1 and CDR2 sequences are MGHDK and SYGVNS. Trimming took 5 bases from V and 0 from J, leaving 8 bases between them.

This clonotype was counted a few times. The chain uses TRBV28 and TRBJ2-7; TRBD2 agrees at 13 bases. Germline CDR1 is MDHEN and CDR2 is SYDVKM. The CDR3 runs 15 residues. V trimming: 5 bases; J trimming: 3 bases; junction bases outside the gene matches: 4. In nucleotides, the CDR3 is TGTGCCAGCAGTCGCGGGACTAGCGGGGACTACGAGCAGTACTTC. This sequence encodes CASSRGTSGDYEQYF.

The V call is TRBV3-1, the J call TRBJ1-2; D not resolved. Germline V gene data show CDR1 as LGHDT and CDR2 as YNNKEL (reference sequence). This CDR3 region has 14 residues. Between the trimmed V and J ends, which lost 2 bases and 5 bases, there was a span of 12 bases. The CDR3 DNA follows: TGTGCCAGCAGCCAAAGGGAAGGGAAGTATGGCTACACCTTC. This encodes CASSQREGKYGYTF.

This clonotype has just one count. The CDR3 reads CASSKVIKRANTEAFF. The CDR3 coding sequence is TGTGCCAGCAGCAAAGTAATTAAGAGGGCGAACACTGAAGCTTTCTTT. V gene TRBV21-1 combines with J gene TRBJ1-1. TRBV21-1 is shown as a pseudogene. The CDR3 runs 16 residues.

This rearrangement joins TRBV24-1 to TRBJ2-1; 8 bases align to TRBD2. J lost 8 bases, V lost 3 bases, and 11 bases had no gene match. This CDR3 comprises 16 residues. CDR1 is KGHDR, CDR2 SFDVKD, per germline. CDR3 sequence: CATSDRSGRASDEQFF. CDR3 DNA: TGTGCCACCAGTGATCGCAGCGGGAGAGCCTCGGATGAGCAGTTCTTC.

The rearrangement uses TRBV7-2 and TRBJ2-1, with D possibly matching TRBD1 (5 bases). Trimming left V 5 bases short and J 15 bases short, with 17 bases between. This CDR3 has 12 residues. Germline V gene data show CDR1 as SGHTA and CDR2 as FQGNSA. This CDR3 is CASSLDQGLTFF. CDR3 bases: TGTGCCAGCAGCCTCGACCAGGGTTTGACGTTCTTC.

The CDR3 region has the DNA TGTGCCACCATCGGGACAGATGCCTCTGGAAACACCATATATTTT. As protein: CATIGTDASGNTIYF. This sequence joins TRBV24-1 and TRBJ1-3, with TRBD1 matching 7 bases. With 8 bases clipped from V and 0 bases from J, the junction kept 6 bases outside the gene matches. The CDR3 contains 15 residues. In germline, CDR1 is KGHDR, CDR2 SFDVKD.

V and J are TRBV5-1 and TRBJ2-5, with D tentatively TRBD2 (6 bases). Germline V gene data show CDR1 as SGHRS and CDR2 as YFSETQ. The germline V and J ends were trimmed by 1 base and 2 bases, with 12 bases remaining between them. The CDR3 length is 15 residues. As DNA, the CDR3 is TGCGCCAGCAGCTTGTCGCCGGGACTTCAAGAGACCCAGTACTTC. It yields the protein CASSLSPGLQETQYF.